Sequencing of this T cell receptor (beta chain) was carried out in a study of cytomegalovirus exposure and HLA in healthy donors. This clone was observed a single time. CDR3 length: 15 amino acids. Germline V gives CDR1 SGHRS, CDR2 YFSETQ. V was clipped by 4 bases and J by 7 bases, with 21 bases between them. Libraries were prepared by immunoSEQ multiplex PCR; TCRdb keeps only in-frame clonotypes and omits some of them. Of about 160,000 clones in the sample, roughly 86% were seen once. Separate from the approximately 670-subject first cohort, the roughly 120-subject validation cohort was the one that the donors belonged to.

This receptor was obtained from a woman in her late teens or twenties in good health and CMV-seropositive. The sequencing sample was made of PBMCs. The chain joins TRBV5-1 to TRBJ2-7; TRBD2 might be the D (5 bases). The CDR3 is CASSTLADSFGEQYF. CDR3 nucleotides: TGCGCCAGCAGCACGCTAGCCGACTCCTTTGGGGAGCAGTACTTC.